This TCR beta chain is drawn from a study of CD8+CD57+ T cells in acquired aplastic anemia. This CDR3 region has 14 residues. Germline V lookup: CDR1 SGHDN, CDR2 FVKESK. Both TCR beta VDJ combination and CDR3 sequence profiling were carried out. Genomic DNA was the template for this profiling. TCRdb independently ran MiXCR on the reads; one entry per CDR3 protein. In the table there are about 270,000 distinct CDR3 sequences, 56% of which are singletons. The chain links TRBV14 to TRBJ2-5; D unclear. The assigned J gene may be wrong: the sequence end matches TRBJ2-7 better. This sequence originates from a human donor with severe aplastic anemia or a healthy control (not recorded which). The sample taken for sequencing was sorted CD4+, CD8+, or CD8+CD57+ T cells (not recorded which) from PBMCs. Here the CDR3 reads CASSPRQLSYEQYF. CDR3 nucleotides: TGTGCCAGCAGCCCCCGACAACTCTCCTACGAGCAGTACTTC.